This T cell receptor (beta chain) came from a study of blood T cell repertoires in COVID-19. Study-wide background: Spain, Italy and the United States supplied samples that represented acute and convalescent COVID-19.

Germline trimming cut 5 bases from V and 4 bases from J; bases unmatched to any gene: 6. CDR1 and CDR2 (germline): MNHEY, SVGAGI. There are 14 residues in the CDR3. Clones were read by immunoSEQ multiplex PCR, and TCRdb kept only the in-frame ones, dropping some. The data show around 200,000 clones, about nine tenths seen once. Sequenced material: peripheral blood. The sequence came from a man between 25 and 39 years old with acute or convalescent COVID-19. The V and J genes are TRBV6-5 and TRBJ1-2; 8 bases are a match to TRBD1. The CDR3 nucleotides read TGTGCCAGCAGTAAACGGACAGGGAGCTATGGCTACACCTTC. This gives the protein CASSKRTGSYGYTF.